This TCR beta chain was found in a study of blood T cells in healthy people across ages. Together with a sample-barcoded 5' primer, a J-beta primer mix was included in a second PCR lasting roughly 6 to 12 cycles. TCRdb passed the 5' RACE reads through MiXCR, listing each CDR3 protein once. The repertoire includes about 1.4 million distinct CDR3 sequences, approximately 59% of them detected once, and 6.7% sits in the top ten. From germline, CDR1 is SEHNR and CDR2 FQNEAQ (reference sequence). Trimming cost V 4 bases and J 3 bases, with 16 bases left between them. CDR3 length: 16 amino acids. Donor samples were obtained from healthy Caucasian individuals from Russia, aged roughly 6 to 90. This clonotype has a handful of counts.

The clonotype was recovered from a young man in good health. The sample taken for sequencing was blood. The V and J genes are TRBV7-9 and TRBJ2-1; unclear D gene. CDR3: CASSWPGSPSYNEQFF. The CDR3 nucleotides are TGTGCCAGCAGCTGGCCTGGCTCACCCAGCTACAATGAGCAGTTCTTC.